This TCR beta chain was recorded in a study of PD-1 blockade in classical Hodgkin lymphoma. Findings and caveats of the study: Healthy donors were reported to have higher baseline TCR diversity than newly diagnosed patients. Why repertoires differed is undefined; disease activity or prior therapy possibly contributed.

Assay: immunoSEQ multiplex PCR; the TCRdb copy retains only in-frame clones and omits some. The table lists roughly 15,000 clones, 92% of them singletons. Note on this clone: The antigen is undetermined.

Time point specified: newly diagnosed, previously untreated cHL patient sample. Researchers report purifying CD4+ T cells from thawed PBMCs by magnetic negative selection. PBMCs from untreated, newly diagnosed classical Hodgkin lymphoma were comparison samples. Between the trimmed V and J ends, which lost 7 bases and 1 base, there was a span of 13 bases. CDR3 length: 14 residues. Germline V gives CDR1 LNHDA, CDR2 SQIVND (reference sequence). Sequenced sample: CD4+ T cells from blood. The sequence derives from a human donor with classical Hodgkin lymphoma. The chain combines TRBV19 with TRBJ1-1; D is perhaps TRBD1 (5 bases). The CDR3 protein is CASTRVGANTEAFF. DNA for the CDR3: TGTGCCAGTACCCGGGTAGGGGCGAACACTGAAGCTTTCTTT.